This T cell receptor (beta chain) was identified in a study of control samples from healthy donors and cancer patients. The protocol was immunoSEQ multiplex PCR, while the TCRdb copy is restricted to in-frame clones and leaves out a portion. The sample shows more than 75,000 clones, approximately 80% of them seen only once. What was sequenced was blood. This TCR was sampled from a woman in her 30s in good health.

CDR3 region: CASSVTQETQYF. DNA for the CDR3: TGTGCCAGCAGCGTAACCCAAGAGACCCAGTACTTC. The chain employs TRBV2 and TRBJ2-5, with D unclear. Between the trimmed V and J ends, which lost 6 bases and 1 base, there was a span of 6 bases. This CDR3 is 12 amino acids long. CDR1 SNHLY and CDR2 FYNNEI come from the germline V gene.